This is a list of T cell receptor beta chains from one sample in a study of T cells in Graves' hyperthyroidism and ophthalmopathy. TCRdb used MiXCR to reprocess the multiplex PCR reads, holding one entry per CDR3 protein. The sample shows hundreds of thousands of distinct CDR3 sequences, roughly 17% of them seen only once. Sequencing was performed on blood. Every receptor here comes from a young woman with Graves' ophthalmopathy. CDR3s include the opening cysteine and the closing phenylalanine or tryptophan. Fields, in order: J gene, clone size, D gene, V gene, CDR3 DNA, CDR3 protein. A D gene is named only where the DNA matches it firmly. The listing skips clone size in some rows; elsewhere it reads once, few, many or a size class.

J gene: TRBJ2-2
clone size: NA
D gene: NA
V gene: TRBV15
CDR3 DNA: TGTGCCACCAGGGCCACCGGGGAGCTGTTTTTT
CDR3 protein: CATRATGELFF

J gene: TRBJ2-5
clone size: many
D gene: TRBD2
V gene: TRBV6-1
CDR3 DNA: TGTGCCAGCAGGTCACCGGGACTAGCAGCAAAAGAGACCCAGTACTTC
CDR3 protein: CASRSPGLAAKETQYF

J gene: TRBJ2-1
clone size: many
D gene: NA
V gene: TRBV10-3
CDR3 DNA: TGTGCCATCAGCTGGCAGGCCTACAATGAGCAGTTCTTC
CDR3 protein: CAISWQAYNEQFF

J gene: TRBJ1-5
clone size: many
D gene: NA
V gene: TRBV27
CDR3 DNA: TGTGCCAGCAGTTTTTTGGCGCCGGGGGGCAATCAGCCCCAGCATTTT
CDR3 protein: CASSFLAPGGNQPQHF

J gene: TRBJ2-3
clone size: NA
D gene: TRBD2
V gene: TRBV4-2
CDR3 DNA: TGTGCCAGCAGCCAAGGGGGACTAGCGGGGTACACAGATACGCAGTATTTT
CDR3 protein: CASSQGGLAGYTDTQYF

J gene: TRBJ2-7
clone size: many
D gene: NA
V gene: TRBV11-2
CDR3 DNA: TGTGCCAGCAGCCTATTACAGACCTACGAGCAGTACTTC
CDR3 protein: CASSLLQTYEQYF

J gene: TRBJ1-3
clone size: few
D gene: TRBD1
V gene: TRBV4-1
CDR3 DNA: TGCGCCAGCAGCCAATGGGCAGGGGGCCACTCTGGAAACACCATATATTTT
CDR3 protein: CASSQWAGGHSGNTIYF

J gene: TRBJ1-6
clone size: NA
D gene: TRBD1
V gene: TRBV29-1
CDR3 DNA: TGCAGCGTTGCTGAGGGACAGAATAATTCACCCCTCCACTTT
CDR3 protein: CSVAEGQNNSPLHF

J gene: TRBJ1-2
clone size: many
D gene: NA
V gene: TRBV7-9
CDR3 DNA: TGTGCCAGCAGCCCCGCAGGGCTAGCTAACTATGGCTACACCTTC
CDR3 protein: CASSPAGLANYGYTF

J gene: TRBJ2-7
clone size: many
D gene: NA
V gene: TRBV7-2
CDR3 DNA: TGTGCCAGCAGCCGAATGGCGGATTCCTACGAGCAGTACTTC
CDR3 protein: CASSRMADSYEQYF

J gene: TRBJ2-7
clone size: NA
D gene: NA
V gene: TRBV7-7
CDR3 DNA: TGTGCTACCCACCACTATCGGGGCGAGCAGTACTTC
CDR3 protein: CATHHYRGEQYF

J gene: TRBJ1-2
clone size: many
D gene: TRBD1
V gene: TRBV12-3/TRBV12-4
CDR3 DNA: TGTGCCAGCAGGAGTTCATCGACCGGGACAGGGTGGGATGGCTACACCTTC
CDR3 protein: CASRSSSTGTGWDGYTF

J gene: TRBJ2-7
clone size: many
D gene: NA
V gene: TRBV2
CDR3 DNA: TGTGCCAGCAGTCTAACCGGGGTGATCTCCTACGAGCAGTACTTC
CDR3 protein: CASSLTGVISYEQYF

J gene: TRBJ2-1
clone size: many
D gene: TRBD1
V gene: TRBV27
CDR3 DNA: TGTGCCAGCAGTCTCGGACAGGCTCGAGCTGAGCAGTTCTTC
CDR3 protein: CASSLGQARAEQFF

J gene: TRBJ2-1
clone size: many
D gene: TRBD2
V gene: TRBV7-9
CDR3 DNA: TGTGCCAGCAGCTCAGTAGCTTCGACTAGCGGGGGCACCTACAATGAGCAGTTCTTC
CDR3 protein: CASSSVASTSGGTYNEQFF

J gene: TRBJ1-1
clone size: many
D gene: TRBD1
V gene: TRBV7-8
CDR3 DNA: TGTGCCAGCAGCCCGGACAGGGGGCGTAGTACTGAAGCTTTCTTT
CDR3 protein: CASSPDRGRSTEAFF

J gene: TRBJ2-7
clone size: many
D gene: NA
V gene: TRBV10-3
CDR3 DNA: TGTGCCATCAGTGGGACAACCGGGACGCACCCCTCCTACGAGCAGTACTTC
CDR3 protein: CAISGTTGTHPSYEQYF

J gene: TRBJ1-2
clone size: many
D gene: NA
V gene: TRBV20-1
CDR3 DNA: TGCAGTGCTAGGGGTGTCTATGGCTACACCTTC
CDR3 protein: CSARGVYGYTF

J gene: TRBJ1-5
clone size: few
D gene: TRBD1
V gene: TRBV19
CDR3 DNA: TGTGCCAGTAGTACAGGGGACAGCACAAATCAGCCCCAGCATTTT
CDR3 protein: CASSTGDSTNQPQHF

J gene: TRBJ2-7
clone size: NA
D gene: NA
V gene: TRBV20-1
CDR3 DNA: TGCAGTGCCTCCCCGGGAGCCCGGTTCGACGAGCAGTACTTC
CDR3 protein: CSASPGARFDEQYF

J gene: TRBJ2-1
clone size: many
D gene: NA
V gene: TRBV7-9
CDR3 DNA: TGTGCCAGCAGCTACCCCCGGTCGGCTGAGCAGTTCTTC
CDR3 protein: CASSYPRSAEQFF

J gene: TRBJ2-2
clone size: few
D gene: TRBD1
V gene: TRBV7-2
CDR3 DNA: TGTGCCAGCAGCGTGGACAGGTCCACCGGGGAGCTGTTTTTT
CDR3 protein: CASSVDRSTGELFF

J gene: TRBJ2-3
clone size: many
D gene: TRBD2
V gene: TRBV28
CDR3 DNA: TGTGCCAGCAGTCGACTTACCTACGGGGGGGCCAAAGATACGCAGTATTTT
CDR3 protein: CASSRLTYGGAKDTQYF

J gene: TRBJ2-3
clone size: many
D gene: TRBD2
V gene: TRBV20-1
CDR3 DNA: TGCAGTGCTAGAGATTTGGGAGGGGCGGAGACAGATACGCAGTATTTT
CDR3 protein: CSARDLGGAETDTQYF

J gene: TRBJ2-6
clone size: many
D gene: NA
V gene: TRBV18
CDR3 DNA: TGTGCCAGCTCACCATCCATCGCCTCTGGGGCCAACGTCCTGACTTTC
CDR3 protein: CASSPSIASGANVLTF